This TCR beta chain was sequenced in a study of cytomegalovirus exposure and HLA in healthy donors. Study-wide results and caveats: It emerged from a later analysis that several of the most significant clusters appeared to be linked to common viral pathogens. Later analysis placed DRB1 highest and HLA-C lowest in TCR association rates, which differed by HLA locus. Data from an earlier analysis indicated that most TCR beta V segments were productive either about 87% or about 30% of the time. Investigators reported approximately 170 TCR beta chains as tied to cytomegalovirus.

The germline V gene encodes CDR1 MNHEY and CDR2 SVGAGI. Trimming removed 6 bases from V and 5 bases from J, with 7 bases in between. The CDR3 is 12 amino acids. 60 Vbeta and 13 Jbeta primers were used in PCR. Generated by immunoSEQ multiplex PCR, the TCRdb table keeps only in-frame clones and is missing some. This table has over 100,000 clones, approximately 82% appearing once. With regard to this clone: Its antigen is as yet unknown.

The receptor's source is a man in his forties in good health and CMV-seronegative. V and J are TRBV6-5 and TRBJ2-2, with D perhaps matching TRBD1 (5 bases). The sequencing input was PBMCs. The CDR3 loop reads CASSRDTGELFF. The DNA for the CDR3 is TGTGCCAGCAGCAGGGATACCGGGGAGCTGTTTTTT.